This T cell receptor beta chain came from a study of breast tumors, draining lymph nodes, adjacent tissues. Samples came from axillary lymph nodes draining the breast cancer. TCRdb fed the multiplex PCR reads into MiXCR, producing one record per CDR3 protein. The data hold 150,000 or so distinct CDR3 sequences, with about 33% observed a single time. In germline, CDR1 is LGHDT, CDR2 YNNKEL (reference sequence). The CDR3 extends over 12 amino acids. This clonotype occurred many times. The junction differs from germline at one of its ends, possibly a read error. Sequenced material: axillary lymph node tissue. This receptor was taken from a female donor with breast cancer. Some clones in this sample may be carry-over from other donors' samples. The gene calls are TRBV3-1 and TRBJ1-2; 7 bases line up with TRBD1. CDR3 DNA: TGTGCCAGCAGCCAAGGGGGGGACAGTAAGTACTTC. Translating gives CASSQGGDSKYF.